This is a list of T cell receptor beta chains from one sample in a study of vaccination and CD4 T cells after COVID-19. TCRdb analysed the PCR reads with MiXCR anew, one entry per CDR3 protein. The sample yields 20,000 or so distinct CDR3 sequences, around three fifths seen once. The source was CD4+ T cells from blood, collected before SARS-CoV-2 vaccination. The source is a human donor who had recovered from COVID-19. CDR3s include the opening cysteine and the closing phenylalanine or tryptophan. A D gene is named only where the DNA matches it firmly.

CDR3: CASSLRDKNQPQHF; V: TRBV6-1; D: NA
CDR3: CASSRLAVPYEQYF; V: TRBV12-3/TRBV12-4; D: TRBD2
CDR3: CASSYSHLQETQYF; V: TRBV6-5; D: NA
CDR3: CASSESETQYF; V: TRBV6-1; D: NA
CDR3: CSSSGSGRTDTQYF; V: TRBV7-8; D: TRBD2
CDR3: CSRPGGVLHGYTF; V: TRBV20-1; D: NA
CDR3: CSGKGGGSGETQYF; V: TRBV20-1; D: TRBD2
CDR3: CAISERQQDQPQHF; V: TRBV10-3; D: NA
CDR3: CSAGGQGAGGNQPQHF; V: TRBV20-1; D: TRBD1
CDR3: CASSDSGRWNTEAFF; V: TRBV6-4; D: NA
CDR3: CASKRDLPYEQYF; V: TRBV28; D: NA
CDR3: CASSRRQALGYTF; V: TRBV12-3/TRBV12-4; D: NA
CDR3: CSASLAGVGRVEQYF; V: TRBV20-1; D: TRBD2
CDR3: CASSESRINQPQHF; V: TRBV6-1; D: NA
CDR3: CASSYRARTGEGYTF; V: TRBV27; D: TRBD1
CDR3: CASSAQGAQPQHF; V: TRBV6-1; D: TRBD1
CDR3: CAIASHSGRAGELFF; V: TRBV10-3; D: TRBD2
CDR3: CASSFPPHRGRRAGLRETQYF; V: TRBV28; D: NA
CDR3: CASSSQGADGYTF; V: TRBV19; D: TRBD1
CDR3: CASSGTGGYQPQHF; V: TRBV2; D: TRBD1
CDR3: CASSFNTDTQYF; V: TRBV7-9; D: NA
CDR3: CASSPREYEQYF; V: TRBV7-9; D: NA
CDR3: CSALEGERVSYNEQFF; V: TRBV20-1; D: NA
CDR3: CSASKGAGSPYEQYF; V: TRBV20-1; D: TRBD1
CDR3: CATSRPHRGAAFF; V: TRBV15; D: TRBD1
CDR3: CSASVGTTDTQYF; V: TRBV20-1; D: NA
CDR3: CASSPSPGQGYQPQHF; V: TRBV28; D: TRBD1
CDR3: CASSDISGPCNEQFF; V: TRBV27; D: NA
CDR3: CASSFGGETQYF; V: TRBV12-3/TRBV12-4; D: NA
CDR3: CSAWRAGETQYF; V: TRBV20-1; D: NA
CDR3: CSAQSRQETQYF; V: TRBV20-1; D: NA
CDR3: CASSNRGPYGYTF; V: TRBV7-9; D: TRBD1
CDR3: CASSLLAGTYNEQFF; V: TRBV6-1; D: TRBD2
CDR3: CASSSSAVRDTEAFF; V: TRBV6-2/TRBV6-3; D: NA
CDR3: CASSRSGFGQPQHF; V: TRBV12-3/TRBV12-4; D: NA
CDR3: CASSRMGAVSYNEQFF; V: TRBV6-1; D: NA
CDR3: CASSRQGQETQYF; V: TRBV2; D: TRBD1
CDR3: CASTDSPIEAFF; V: TRBV2; D: NA
CDR3: CSARGQASYTDTQYF; V: TRBV20-1; D: TRBD1
CDR3: CSGRGQGQARSYEQYF; V: TRBV20-1; D: TRBD1
CDR3: CASSQGTQGAGGEQYF; V: TRBV3-1; D: TRBD1
CDR3: CASSSRRSDTQYF; V: TRBV19; D: NA